Shown below are 21 T cell receptor beta chains from a single sample sequenced in a study of T cell clonality in common variable immunodeficiency. Data came from immunoSEQ multiplex PCR; TCRdb stores just in-frame clones and leaves some out. Altogether 39,000 or so clones were found in the sample, and no singletons occur. Sequencing was done on a sample of peripheral blood mononuclear cells. These receptors all stem from a person between 18 and 75 years old in good health.

This clone was counted ten times or more. Sequencing ends 3 residues short of the CDR3 end; the germline J gene provides the rest. The V call is TRBV6-1, the J call TRBJ2-7; D is undetermined. The CDR3 is 14 amino acids. The germline V and J ends were trimmed by 4 bases and 4 bases, with 14 bases remaining between them. Germline V gene sequence: CDR1 MNHNS, CDR2 SASEGT. The CDR3 DNA, read in part, is TGTGCCAGCAGTGGAGAGTTCGCGGATTACGAG. It codes for CASSGEFADYE. The complete CDR3 reads CASSGEFADYEQYF.

This clone has a count of ten or more. Coverage ceases 3 residues before the CDR3 finishes, and the germline J gene fills in the end. The chain carries TRBV5-6 and TRBJ1-4, with TRBD1 identical over 7 bases. V dropped 6 bases and J dropped 1; count of bases not matched to a gene: 3. CDR3 size: 14 residues. Per the germline V gene, CDR1 is SGHDT and CDR2 is YYEEEE. CDR3 residues: CASTRQGTNEKLFF. The sequenced CDR3 bases are TGTGCCAGCACCAGACAGGGAACTAATGAAAAA.

This clone has a count of ten or more. The CDR3 goes on 3 residues after the read ends, and that part is filled in from the germline J gene. This chain links TRBV2 with TRBJ2-7, with TRBD1 as a possible D gene (5 bases). CDR3 size: 14 residues. The V gene lost 10 bases and the J gene lost 1 base, with 17 bases spanning the gap. Germline V lookup: CDR1 SNHLY, CDR2 FYNNEI. The part of the CDR3 DNA that was read is TGTGCCACCTTTATGAGGCGGACATCCTACGAG. Its protein product is CATFMRRTSYE. The whole CDR3 protein is CATFMRRTSYEQYF.

In its sample, this clone was seen many times. Read sequence stops 3 residues before the CDR3 end, and the germline J gene provides the missing end. J is TRBJ2-3 and V is TRBV7-7; D remains ambiguous. The CDR3 is made up of 13 amino acids. In germline, CDR1 is SSHAT, CDR2 FNYEAQ (reference sequence). With 4 bases removed from V and 4 bases from J, the gap between germline ends came to 9 bases. The CDR3 loop is CASSSVPADTQYF. Partial CDR3 DNA: TGTGCCAGCAGCTCAGTACCTGCAGATACG.

This clone has just a few counts. The sequence runs out 3 residues before the end of the CDR3; the remainder is reconstructed from the germline J gene. The chain employs TRBV7-9 and TRBJ1-6; TRBD1 aligns across 8 bases. CDR1 and CDR2 from the germline V gene are SEHNR and FQNEAQ (reference sequence). The J segment lost 7 bases and the V segment lost 4 bases, leaving 3 bases of the junction unmatched. This CDR3 region has 14 residues. CDR3 DNA (partial): TGTGCCAGCAGCTGGACAGGGACCAATTCACCC. Translation: CASSWTGTNSP. The whole CDR3 sequence is CASSWTGTNSPLHF.

There are many counts of this clone. The CDR3 extends 3 residues past the end of the read, so its final part is completed from the germline J gene. This chain links TRBV5-1 with TRBJ2-3; possible D gene TRBD2, 6 bases. The CDR3 has 15 amino acids. CDR1 and CDR2 (germline): SGHRS, YFSETQ. Trimming stripped 4 bases from V and 0 bases from J, with 12 bases between. CDR3 sequence reads: CASSGWGESTDTQYF. The sequenced part of the CDR3 DNA is TGCGCCAGCAGCGGATGGGGGGAGAGCACAGATACG.

A remark on this clone: Read data end 3 residues before the CDR3 end; the end is taken from the germline J gene. The chain recombines TRBV30 with TRBJ1-1, with no clear D. Germline assignment: CDR1 GTSNPN and CDR2 SVGIG (reference sequence). The CDR3 is made up of 10 amino acids. CDR3 DNA (partial): TGTGCCTGGAGTACGGTTACA. Its protein is CAWSTVT. The complete CDR3 protein is CAWSTVTAFF.

This clone was observed many times. The read ends 3 residues shy of where the CDR3 ends; the end is completed using the germline J gene. The chain recombines TRBV5-1 with TRBJ1-5, with TRBD1 identical over 7 bases. The germline V gene encodes CDR1 SGHRS and CDR2 YFSETQ. The CDR3 has 15 residues. Trimming took 1 base from V and 5 from J; bases not matched to a gene: 6. The CDR3 region is CASSLMGQGDQPQHF. The covered CDR3 bases are TGCGCCAGCAGCTTGATGGGGCAGGGGGATCAGCCC.

Remarks on this clone: Read coverage stops 3 residues before the CDR3 terminus; the germline J gene supplies the remainder. V usage is TRBV20-1 and J usage is TRBJ2-3; 11 positions agree with TRBD1. The CDR3 loop spans 15 amino acids. Looked up from germline, CDR1 is DFQATT and CDR2 is SNEGSKA (reference sequence). The CDR3 is CSASPGQGAQETQYF. CDR3 DNA, as far as it was read: TGCAGTGCTTCTCCAGGACAGGGGGCCCAAGAGACG.

As regards this clone: The read terminates 3 residues before the CDR3 end, so the remaining end is supplied by the germline J gene. This sequence joins TRBV23-1 and TRBJ2-2; the D gene is possibly TRBD2 (6 bases). TRBV23-1 is designated an ORF whose function remains uncertain. The CDR3 totals 16 residues. The chain's CDR3 is CASSQSSGNSHEKLFF. The covered CDR3 bases are TGCGCCAGCAGTCAATCTAGCGGCAACTCCCACGAAAAG.

There are many counts of this clone. The CDR3 end falls 3 residues outside the read, so it is completed with the germline J gene. The chain carries TRBV7-2 and TRBJ2-1; D unclear. This CDR3 is built from 13 residues. The V end lost 8 bases, the J end lost 4 bases, and 12 bases lay between the germline ends. CDR1 and CDR2 (germline): SGHTA, FQGNSA. The part of the CDR3 DNA that was read is TGTGCCAGCGGCAGGAGCAGTTACAATGAG. This sequence encodes CASGRSSYNE. The whole CDR3 protein reads CASGRSSYNEQFF.

The table lists this clone with a few counts. Coverage ceases 3 residues before the CDR3 finishes, and the germline J gene fills in the end. This chain uses TRBV2 with TRBJ1-2; a weak D match, TRBD1 (5 bases). Germline lookup yields CDR1 SNHLY and CDR2 FYNNEI. V gave up 6 bases and J gave up 7 bases, with 18 bases separating them. The CDR3 loop spans 14 amino acids. The sequenced part of the CDR3 DNA is TGTGCCAGCAGGACCCACGGAGAGGGGTCTGGC. Encoded protein: CASRTHGEGSG. From start to end, the CDR3 is CASRTHGEGSGYTF. Drawing the rest from reference TRBV2 and TRBJ1-2, the complete variable domain is EPEVTQTPSHQVTQMGQEVILRCVPISNHLYFYWYRQILGQKVEFLVSFYNNEISEKSEIFDDQFSVERPDGSNFTLKIRSTKLEDSAMYFCASRTHGEGSGYTFGSGTRLTVV.

Many counts were recorded for this clone. The read terminates 3 residues before the CDR3 end, so the remaining end is supplied by the germline J gene. This rearrangement joins TRBV6-1 to TRBJ1-3; D might be TRBD1 (5 bases). The CDR3 runs 13 residues. The germline V gene encodes CDR1 MNHNS and CDR2 SASEGT. Trimming cost V 4 bases and J 2 bases, with 6 bases left between them. The DNA read from the CDR3 is TGTGCCAGCAGTGCAGGGACTGGAAACACC. Translating it yields CASSAGTGNT. The CDR3 reads in full as CASSAGTGNTIYF.

There are many counts of this clone. The read ends 3 residues early relative to the CDR3; the germline J gene fills the gap. V usage is TRBV20-1 and J usage is TRBJ2-7; possibly TRBD1 for D (6 bases). Trimming took off 6 bases at V and 6 bases at J, with 24 bases between the two ends. Germline V gene lookup returns CDR1 DFQATT and CDR2 SNEGSKA (reference sequence). The CDR3 is 15 amino acids. The DNA read from the CDR3 is TGCAGTGCCTCAAATACAGGGTCCGGATCAGGCGAG. Its translation is CSASNTGSGSGE. The complete CDR3 reads CSASNTGSGSGEQYF.

The sample holds many counts of this clone. Coverage ceases 3 residues before the CDR3 finishes, and the germline J gene fills in the end. The chain is built from TRBV7-2 and TRBJ2-1, with 9 bases matching TRBD2. This CDR3 region has 15 residues. Germline loops: CDR1 SGHTA, CDR2 FQGNSA. The J segment lost 8 bases and the V segment lost 5 bases, leaving 10 bases of the junction unmatched. The sequenced part of the CDR3 DNA is TGTGCCAGCAGCCCTTGGCGGGAGGGGGGGGATGAG. Translation gives CASSPWREGGDE. The CDR3 as a whole reads CASSPWREGGDEQFF.

This clone was recorded many times. The sequence runs out 3 residues before the end of the CDR3; the remainder is reconstructed from the germline J gene. The genes are TRBV28 and TRBJ2-7; the D gene is possibly TRBD1 (6 bases). Germline loops: CDR1 MDHEN, CDR2 SYDVKM. This CDR3 is 14 amino acids long. V shed 3 bases and J shed 2 bases, with 11 bases lying between them. The sequenced CDR3 bases are TGTGCCAGCAGTTTGGCAGGGGTGGCCTACGAG. This codes for CASSLAGVAYE. The complete CDR3 sequence is CASSLAGVAYEQYF.

This clone has a count of ten or more. The DNA ends 3 residues before the CDR3 does, and the rest of the CDR3 is filled in from the germline J gene. The chain links TRBV19 to TRBJ1-1; D possibly corresponds to TRBD1 (6 bases). Trimming removed 7 bases from V and 4 bases from J, with 13 bases in between. CDR3 length: 13 amino acids. Germline lookup yields CDR1 LNHDA and CDR2 SQIVND (reference sequence). The CDR3 sequence: CASTYLGGTEAFF. The covered CDR3 bases are TGTGCCAGTACCTATCTAGGGGGCACTGAA.

The table lists this clone with many counts. The CDR3 end is not reached by the read, which stops 3 residues before it; the germline J gene fills it in. The chain links TRBV6-4 to TRBJ1-2; a possible D gene is TRBD1 (6 bases). The CDR3 runs to 15 residues. V dropped 2 bases and J dropped 2 bases, with 12 bases sitting between them. Per the germline V gene, CDR1 is MRHNA and CDR2 is SNTAGT. CDR3 bases read: TGTGCCAGCAGTGACAGGCAGGGGAGGAACTATGGC. Translating gives CASSDRQGRNYG. The whole CDR3 protein reads CASSDRQGRNYGYTF.

This clone has just a few counts. The CDR3 goes on 3 residues after the read ends, and that part is filled in from the germline J gene. The V and J genes are TRBV5-1 and TRBJ2-1; 7 bases align to TRBD2. Germline V CDR1 and CDR2: SGHRS, YFSETQ. The V segment lost 4 bases and the J segment 8 bases; nucleotides outside the gene matches: 12. The CDR3 has 15 residues. CDR3 loop: CASSGGERPDDEQFF. Incomplete CDR3 DNA: TGCGCCAGCAGCGGGGGGGAGCGGCCGGACGATGAG.

Many counts were recorded for this clone. The read ends 3 residues shy of where the CDR3 ends; the end is completed using the germline J gene. This chain uses TRBV20-1 with TRBJ2-4; 8 nucleotides line up with TRBD1. The V segment lost 5 bases and the J segment 0 bases; nucleotides outside the gene matches: 6. CDR3 length: 15 residues. CDR1 and CDR2 (germline): DFQATT, SNEGSKA (reference sequence). CDR3 sequence reads: CSALQGVGAKNIQYF. CDR3 DNA, as far as it was read: TGCAGTGCTCTACAGGGGGTGGGAGCCAAAAACATT.

This clone was picked up many times. The sequenced part of the CDR3 DNA is TGCAGTGCTAGGGAAACTAGCACG. Translating gives CSARETST. The whole CDR3 reads CSARETSTQYF. This chain connects TRBV20-1 to TRBJ2-3; D is perhaps TRBD2 (6 bases). The CDR3 is cut off 3 residues early in the read; its end comes from the germline J gene. Germline V gives CDR1 DFQATT, CDR2 SNEGSKA (reference sequence). The CDR3 totals 11 residues.